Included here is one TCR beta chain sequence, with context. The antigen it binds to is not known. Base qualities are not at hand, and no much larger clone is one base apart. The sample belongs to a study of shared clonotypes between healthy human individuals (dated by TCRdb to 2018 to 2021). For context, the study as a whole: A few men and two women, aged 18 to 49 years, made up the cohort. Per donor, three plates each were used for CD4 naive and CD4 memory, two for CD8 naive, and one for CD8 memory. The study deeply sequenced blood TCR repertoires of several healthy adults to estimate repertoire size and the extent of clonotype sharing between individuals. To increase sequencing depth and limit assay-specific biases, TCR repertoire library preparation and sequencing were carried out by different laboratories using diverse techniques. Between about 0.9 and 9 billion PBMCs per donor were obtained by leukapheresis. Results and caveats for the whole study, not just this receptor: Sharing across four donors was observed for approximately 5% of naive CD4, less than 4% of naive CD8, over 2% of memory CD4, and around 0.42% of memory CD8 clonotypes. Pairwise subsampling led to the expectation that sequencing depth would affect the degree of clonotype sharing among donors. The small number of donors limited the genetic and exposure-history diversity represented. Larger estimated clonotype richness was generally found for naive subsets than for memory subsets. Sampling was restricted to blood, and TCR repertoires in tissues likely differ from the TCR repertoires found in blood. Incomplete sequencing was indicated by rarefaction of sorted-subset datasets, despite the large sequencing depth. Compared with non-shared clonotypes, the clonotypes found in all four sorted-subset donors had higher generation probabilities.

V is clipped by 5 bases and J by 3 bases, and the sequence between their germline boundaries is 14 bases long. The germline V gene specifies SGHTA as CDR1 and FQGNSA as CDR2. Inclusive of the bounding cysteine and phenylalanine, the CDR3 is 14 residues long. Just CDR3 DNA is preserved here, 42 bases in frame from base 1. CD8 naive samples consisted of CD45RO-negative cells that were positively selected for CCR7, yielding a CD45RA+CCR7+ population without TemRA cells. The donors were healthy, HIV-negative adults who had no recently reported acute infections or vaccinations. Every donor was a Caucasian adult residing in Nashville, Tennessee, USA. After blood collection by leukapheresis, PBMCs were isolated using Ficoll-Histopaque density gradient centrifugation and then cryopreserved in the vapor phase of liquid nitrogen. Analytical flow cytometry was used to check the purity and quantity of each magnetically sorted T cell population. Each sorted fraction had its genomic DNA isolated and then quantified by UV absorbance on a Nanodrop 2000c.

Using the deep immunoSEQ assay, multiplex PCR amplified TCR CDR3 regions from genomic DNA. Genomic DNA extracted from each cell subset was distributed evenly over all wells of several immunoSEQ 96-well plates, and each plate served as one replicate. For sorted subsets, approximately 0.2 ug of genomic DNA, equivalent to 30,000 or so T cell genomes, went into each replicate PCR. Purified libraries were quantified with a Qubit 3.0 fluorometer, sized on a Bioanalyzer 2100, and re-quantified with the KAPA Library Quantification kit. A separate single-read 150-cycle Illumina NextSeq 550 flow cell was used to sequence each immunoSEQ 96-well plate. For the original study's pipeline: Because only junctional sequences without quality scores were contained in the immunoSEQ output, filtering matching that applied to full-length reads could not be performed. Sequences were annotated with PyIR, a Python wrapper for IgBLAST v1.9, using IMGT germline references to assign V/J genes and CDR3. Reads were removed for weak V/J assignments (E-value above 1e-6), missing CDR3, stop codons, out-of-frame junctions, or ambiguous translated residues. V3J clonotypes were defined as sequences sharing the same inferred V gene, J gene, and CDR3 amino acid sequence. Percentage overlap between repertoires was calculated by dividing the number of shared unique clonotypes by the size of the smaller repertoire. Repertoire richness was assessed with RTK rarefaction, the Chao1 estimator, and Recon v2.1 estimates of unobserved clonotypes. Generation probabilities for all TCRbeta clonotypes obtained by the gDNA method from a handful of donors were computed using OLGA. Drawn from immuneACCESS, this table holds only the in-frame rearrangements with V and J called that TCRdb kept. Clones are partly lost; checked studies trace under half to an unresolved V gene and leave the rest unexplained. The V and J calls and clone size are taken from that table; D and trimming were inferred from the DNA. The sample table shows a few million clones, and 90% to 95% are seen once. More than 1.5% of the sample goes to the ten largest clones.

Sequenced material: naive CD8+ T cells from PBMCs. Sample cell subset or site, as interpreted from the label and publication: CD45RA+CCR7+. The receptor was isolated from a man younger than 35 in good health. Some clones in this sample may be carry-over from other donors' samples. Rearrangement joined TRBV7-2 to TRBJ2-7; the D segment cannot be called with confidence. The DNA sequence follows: TGTGCCAGCAGCCTTAATCTAGGGCGCTACGAGCAGTACTTC. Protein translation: CASSLNLGRYEQYF.